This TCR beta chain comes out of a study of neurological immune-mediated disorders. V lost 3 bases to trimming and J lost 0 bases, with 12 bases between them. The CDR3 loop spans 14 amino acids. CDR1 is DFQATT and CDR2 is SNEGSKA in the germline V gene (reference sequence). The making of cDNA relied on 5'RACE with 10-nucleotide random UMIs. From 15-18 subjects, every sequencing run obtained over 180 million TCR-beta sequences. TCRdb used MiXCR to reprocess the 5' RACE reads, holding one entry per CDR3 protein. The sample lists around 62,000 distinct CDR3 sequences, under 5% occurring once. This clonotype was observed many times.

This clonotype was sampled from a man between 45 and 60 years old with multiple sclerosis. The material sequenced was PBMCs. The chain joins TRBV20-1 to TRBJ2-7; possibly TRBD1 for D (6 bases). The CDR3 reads CSASDRRSSYEQYF. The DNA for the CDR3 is TGCAGTGCTAGTGACAGGAGAAGCTCCTACGAGCAGTACTTC.